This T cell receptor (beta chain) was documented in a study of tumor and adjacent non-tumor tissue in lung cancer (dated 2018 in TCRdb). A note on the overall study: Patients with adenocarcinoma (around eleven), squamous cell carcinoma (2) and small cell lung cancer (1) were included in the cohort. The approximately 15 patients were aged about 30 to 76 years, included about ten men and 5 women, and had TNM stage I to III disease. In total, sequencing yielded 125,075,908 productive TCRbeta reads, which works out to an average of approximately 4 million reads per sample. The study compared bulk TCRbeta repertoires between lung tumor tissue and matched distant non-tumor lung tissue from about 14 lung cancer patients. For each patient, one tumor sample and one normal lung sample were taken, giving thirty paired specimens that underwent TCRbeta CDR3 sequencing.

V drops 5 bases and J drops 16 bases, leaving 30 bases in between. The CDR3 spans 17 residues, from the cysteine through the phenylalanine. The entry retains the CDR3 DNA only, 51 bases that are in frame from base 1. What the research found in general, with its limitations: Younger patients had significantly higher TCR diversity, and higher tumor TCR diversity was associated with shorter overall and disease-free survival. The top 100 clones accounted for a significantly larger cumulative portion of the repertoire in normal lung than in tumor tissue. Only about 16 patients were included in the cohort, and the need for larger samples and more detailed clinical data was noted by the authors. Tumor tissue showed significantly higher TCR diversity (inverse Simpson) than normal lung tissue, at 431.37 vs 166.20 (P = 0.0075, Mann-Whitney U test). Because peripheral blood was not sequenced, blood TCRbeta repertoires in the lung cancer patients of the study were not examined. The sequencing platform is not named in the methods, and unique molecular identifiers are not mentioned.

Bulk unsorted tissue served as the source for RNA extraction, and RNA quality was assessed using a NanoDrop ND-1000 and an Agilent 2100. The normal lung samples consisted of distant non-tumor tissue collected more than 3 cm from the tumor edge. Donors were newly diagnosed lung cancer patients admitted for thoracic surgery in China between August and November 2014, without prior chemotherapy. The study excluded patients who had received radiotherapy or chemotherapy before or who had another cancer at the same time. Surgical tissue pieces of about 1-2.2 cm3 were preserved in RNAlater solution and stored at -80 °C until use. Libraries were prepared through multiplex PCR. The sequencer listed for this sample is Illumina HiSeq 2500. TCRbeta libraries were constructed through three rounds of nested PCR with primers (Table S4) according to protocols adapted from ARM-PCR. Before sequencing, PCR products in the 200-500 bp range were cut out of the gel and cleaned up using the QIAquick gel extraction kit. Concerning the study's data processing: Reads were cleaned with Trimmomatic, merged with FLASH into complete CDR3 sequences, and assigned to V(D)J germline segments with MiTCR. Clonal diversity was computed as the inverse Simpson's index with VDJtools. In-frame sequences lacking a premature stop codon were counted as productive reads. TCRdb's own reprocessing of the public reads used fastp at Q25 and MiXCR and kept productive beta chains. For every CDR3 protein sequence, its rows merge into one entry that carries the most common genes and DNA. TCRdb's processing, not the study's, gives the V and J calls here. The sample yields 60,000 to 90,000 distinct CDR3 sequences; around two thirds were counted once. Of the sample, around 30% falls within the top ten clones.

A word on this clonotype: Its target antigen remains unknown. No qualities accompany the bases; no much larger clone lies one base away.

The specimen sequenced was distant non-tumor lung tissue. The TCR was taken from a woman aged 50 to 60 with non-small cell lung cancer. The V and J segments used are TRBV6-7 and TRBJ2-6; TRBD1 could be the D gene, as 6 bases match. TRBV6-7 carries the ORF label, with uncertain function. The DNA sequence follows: TGTGCCAGCAGTCCCGACAGGCCAGAGCTCTGGGGCCAACGTCTGACTTTC. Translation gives CASSPDRPELWGQRLTF.